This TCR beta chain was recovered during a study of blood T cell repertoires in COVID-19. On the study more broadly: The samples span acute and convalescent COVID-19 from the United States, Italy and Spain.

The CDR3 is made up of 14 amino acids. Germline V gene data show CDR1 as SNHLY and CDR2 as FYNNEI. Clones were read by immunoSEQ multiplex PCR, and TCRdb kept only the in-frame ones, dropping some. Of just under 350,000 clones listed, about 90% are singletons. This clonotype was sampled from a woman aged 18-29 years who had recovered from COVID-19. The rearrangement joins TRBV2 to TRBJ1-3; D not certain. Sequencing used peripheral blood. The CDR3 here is CAEVSGMAGNTIYF. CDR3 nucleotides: TGTGCAGAAGTTTCGGGGATGGCTGGAAACACCATATATTTT.